Given below is one TCR beta chain in context. The data were obtained in a study of blood T cell repertoires in COVID-19. About the research overall: Both acute and convalescent COVID-19 samples were obtained from the United States, Italy and Spain. PBMCs, B-cell-depleted T cells, or T cells provided the cDNA or gDNA that made up the material.

Trimming pared 3 bases from V and 7 bases from J, leaving 11 bases between. The CDR3 length is 14 residues. CDR1 and CDR2 (germline): SGHKS, YYEKEE (reference sequence). Original processing methods: Cell counts per sample came from amplifying reference gene primers. Here immunoSEQ multiplex PCR was the method, and the copy in TCRdb shows in-frame clones only, minus some. V, J and clone size are taken as reported in that table, and D and trimming were inferred from the DNA itself. The sample has some 140,000 clones, around four fifths seen once; the top ten hold roughly 11%. The rearrangement links TRBV5-5 to TRBJ1-6; D is uncertain. The sequence derives from a man aged 60 to 75 who had recovered from COVID-19. The sample was peripheral blood. CDR3 nucleotide sequence: TGTGCCAGCAGCTCAGTCGGGGTCAATTCACCCCTCCACTTT. This encodes CASSSVGVNSPLHF. The full variable domain, rest sourced from reference TRBV5-5 and TRBJ1-6, is DAGVTQSPTHLIKTRGQQVTLRCSPISGHKSVSWYQQVLGQGPQFIFQYYEKEERGRGNFPDRFSARQFPNYSSELNVNALLLGDSALYLCASSSVGVNSPLHFGNGTRLTVT.